Listed below are T cell receptor beta chains from one sample, sequenced in a study of blood T cell repertoires in COVID-19. Generated by immunoSEQ multiplex PCR, the TCRdb table keeps only in-frame clones and is missing some. The repertoire holds 370,000 or so clones, with over 75% as singletons. The sequenced sample was PBMCs or T cells enriched from blood (not recorded which). These TCRs come from a young man who had recovered from COVID-19. CDR3s include the opening cysteine and the closing phenylalanine or tryptophan. The D gene is left open where the match is weak. Only some rows state a clone size, as once, few, many or a class for expanded clones.

>TRBV6-1|TRBJ1-5|-|-
CASSEDSISYSNQPQHF
TGTGCCAGCAGTGAGGACAGCATAAGCTATAGCAATCAGCCCCAGCATTTT
>TRBV5-1|TRBJ1-5|TRBD1|-
CASRRTGDSNQPQHF
TGCGCCAGCCGCCGGACAGGGGATAGCAATCAGCCCCAGCATTTT
>TRBV5-5|TRBJ1-2|TRBD1|few
CASSAGTGTFWYGYTF
TGTGCCAGCAGTGCCGGGACAGGGACTTTTTGGTATGGCTACACCTTC
>TRBV15|TRBJ1-2|-|-
CATSRDLGHYGYTF
TGTGCCACCAGCAGAGATCTGGGGCACTATGGCTACACCTTC
>TRBV19|TRBJ1-1|-|few
CASSVDRRAAEAFF
TGTGCCAGTAGTGTGGACAGAAGGGCAGCTGAAGCTTTCTTT
>TRBV27|TRBJ2-1|TRBD1|-
CASKAPSGTGTYNEQFF
TGTGCCAGCAAGGCGCCTTCAGGGACAGGGACCTACAATGAGCAGTTCTTC
>TRBV30|TRBJ1-4|-|-
CAWTFGATNEKLFF
-
>TRBV10-3|TRBJ1-2|-|-
CAISGSEDGYTF
TGTGCCATCAGTGGGTCAGAGGATGGCTACACCTTC
>TRBV5-1|TRBJ1-6|TRBD1|-
CASSPQGEGSPLHF
TGCGCCAGCAGTCCCCAGGGGGAAGGATCACCCCTCCACTTT
>TRBV18|TRBJ1-3|-|-
CASSLAQQGPAGNTIYF
TGTGCCAGCTCACTTGCCCAACAGGGCCCTGCTGGAAACACCATATATTTT
>TRBV5-1|TRBJ1-5|-|-
CASSRGEYSNQPQHF
TGCGCCAGCAGCCGGGGGGAGTATAGCAATCAGCCCCAGCATTTT
>TRBV3-1/TRBV3-2|TRBJ2-1|-|-
CASSQLRGGDNEQFF
TGTGCCAGCAGCCAACTAAGGGGGGGCGACAATGAGCAGTTCTTC
>TRBV3-1/TRBV3-2|TRBJ1-1|-|-
CASSPRPTEAFF
TGTGCCAGCAGCCCAAGACCGACAGAAGCTTTCTTT
>TRBV7-9|TRBJ1-1|-|-
CASSLVPNTGLAEAFF
TGTGCCAGCAGCTTAGTCCCGAACACAGGGCTGGCTGAAGCTTTCTTT
>TRBV7-2|TRBJ2-3|-|-
CASSFMTLSTDTQYF
TGTGCCAGCAGCTTTATGACTCTTAGCACAGATACGCAGTATTTT
>TRBV5-1|TRBJ2-7|-|once
CASSPWSGGEQYF
TGCGCCAGCAGCCCCTGGAGCGGAGGTGAGCAGTACTTC
>TRBV5-8|TRBJ2-2|-|-
CASSFSPGGHDTGELFF
TGTGCCAGCAGCTTTTCCCCCGGGGGGCACGACACCGGGGAGCTGTTTTTT
>TRBV5-4|TRBJ1-2|TRBD1|-
CASSRDRGQNYGYTF
TGTGCCAGCAGCAGGGACAGGGGGCAAAACTATGGCTACACCTTC
>TRBV6-5|TRBJ1-4|-|-
CASSPVGAIEKLFF
TGTGCCAGCAGTCCCGTTGGGGCGATTGAAAAACTGTTTTTT
>TRBV19|TRBJ2-1|-|-
CASSKEQGDNEQFF
TGTGCCAGTAGTAAAGAACAGGGCGACAATGAGCAGTTCTTC
>TRBV19|TRBJ1-4|-|once
CASSINDRVDEKLFF
TGTGCCAGTAGTATTAACGACCGGGTCGACGAAAAACTGTTTTTT
>TRBV3-1/TRBV3-2|TRBJ1-2|-|-
CASSRQASYGYTF
TGTGCCAGCAGCCGACAGGCGTCCTATGGCTACACCTTC
>TRBV5-1|TRBJ1-4|-|once
CASSLMGLNEKLFF
TGCGCCAGCAGCTTGATGGGGCTAAATGAAAAACTGTTTTTT
>TRBV6-4|TRBJ1-6|-|-
CASSETGFTNSPLHF
TGTGCCAGCAGCGAGACAGGTTTTACTAATTCACCCCTCCACTTT
>TRBV5-1|TRBJ2-2|-|once
CASSLANTGELFF
TGCGCCAGCAGCCTTGCGAACACCGGGGAGCTGTTTTTT
>TRBV6-2/TRBV6-3|TRBJ2-3|TRBD2|-
CASSYSASGGPTDTQYF
TGTGCCAGCAGTTACTCTGCTAGCGGGGGTCCCACAGATACGCAGTATTTT
>TRBV19|TRBJ2-5|TRBD2|-
CASSIIRGVQETQYF
TGTGCCAGTAGTATAATTCGGGGGGTCCAGGAGACCCAGTACTTC
>TRBV7-8|TRBJ1-5|-|-
CASSPRRVTGQPQHF
TGTGCCAGCAGCCCCCGCCGGGTTACAGGTCAGCCCCAGCATTTT
>TRBV7-2|TRBJ2-3|TRBD2|once
CASSLAAGGRDTQYF
TGTGCCAGCAGCTTAGCGGCGGGGGGACGGGATACGCAGTATTTT
>TRBV27|TRBJ1-1|-|-
CASSQRLATEAFF
TGTGCCAGCAGTCAAAGACTAGCCACTGAAGCTTTCTTT
>TRBV11-3|TRBJ1-1|-|-
CASSLWRETEAFF
TGTGCCAGCAGCTTATGGAGGGAGACTGAAGCTTTCTTT
>TRBV5-1|TRBJ1-5|-|-
CASSLEGGDNQPQHF
TGCGCCAGCAGCTTGGAGGGAGGGGACAATCAGCCCCAGCATTTT
>TRBV5-1|TRBJ1-1|-|-
CASSLDLGAGKTEAFF
TGCGCCAGCAGCTTGGATCTGGGGGCAGGCAAGACTGAAGCTTTCTTT
>TRBV7-9|TRBJ1-4|-|-
CASSFGLSATNEKLFF
TGTGCCAGCAGCTTTGGCTTGTCCGCAACTAATGAAAAACTGTTTTTT
>TRBV15|TRBJ1-5|-|-
CATSPPGQPQHF
TGTGCCACCAGCCCACCAGGTCAGCCCCAGCATTTT
>TRBV19|TRBJ1-1|-|-
CASSIGGTRNTEAFF
TGTGCCAGTAGTATAGGAGGGACACGGAACACTGAAGCTTTCTTT
>TRBV5-1|TRBJ1-2|-|-
CASSPLGQETNYGYTF
TGCGCCAGCAGCCCCTTGGGGCAGGAGACTAACTATGGCTACACCTTC
>TRBV6-5|TRBJ2-2|-|-
CASSLTPENTGELFF
TGTGCCAGCAGTTTAACTCCTGAGAACACCGGGGAGCTGTTTTTT
>TRBV30|TRBJ1-4|TRBD1|-
CAWSRDRDSEKLFF
TGTGCCTGGAGCCGGGACAGGGATAGTGAAAAACTGTTTTTT
>TRBV18|TRBJ1-1|TRBD1|-
CASSRGTEPTEAFF
TGTGCCAGCTCACGGGGGACAGAACCCACTGAAGCTTTCTTT
>TRBV7-9|TRBJ1-2|-|-
CASSPVPGSNYGYTF
TGTGCCAGCAGCCCAGTTCCGGGGTCTAACTATGGCTACACCTTC
>TRBV3-1/TRBV3-2|TRBJ2-5|-|-
CASSQDWASETQYF
TGTGCCAGCAGCCAAGATTGGGCATCAGAGACCCAGTACTTC
>TRBV7-9|TRBJ1-2|-|-
CASSSGDYGYTF
TGTGCCAGCAGCTCAGGGGACTATGGCTACACCTTC
>TRBV3-1/TRBV3-2|TRBJ2-7|TRBD1|-
CASSQETGPYEQYF
TGTGCCAGCAGCCAAGAGACAGGGCCCTACGAGCAGTACTTC
>TRBV14|TRBJ2-5|TRBD2|-
CASSQFLAGWLETQYF
TGTGCCAGCAGCCAATTCTTAGCGGGGTGGCTGGAGACCCAGTACTTC
>TRBV28|TRBJ1-3|TRBD1|-
CASSSDRGPSGNTIYF
TGTGCCAGCAGTTCGGACAGGGGACCCTCTGGAAACACCATATATTTT
>TRBV27|TRBJ2-7|-|-
CASSRTGLSYEQYF
TGTGCCAGCAGTCGGACGGGACTCAGCTACGAGCAGTACTTC
>TRBV9|TRBJ1-1|-|-
CASSEADTEAFF
TGTGCCAGCAGCGAGGCAGACACCGAAGCTTTCTTT
>TRBV6-1|TRBJ1-2|-|-
CASSEYRVNGYTF
TGTGCCAGCAGTGAATACAGGGTAAATGGCTACACCTTC